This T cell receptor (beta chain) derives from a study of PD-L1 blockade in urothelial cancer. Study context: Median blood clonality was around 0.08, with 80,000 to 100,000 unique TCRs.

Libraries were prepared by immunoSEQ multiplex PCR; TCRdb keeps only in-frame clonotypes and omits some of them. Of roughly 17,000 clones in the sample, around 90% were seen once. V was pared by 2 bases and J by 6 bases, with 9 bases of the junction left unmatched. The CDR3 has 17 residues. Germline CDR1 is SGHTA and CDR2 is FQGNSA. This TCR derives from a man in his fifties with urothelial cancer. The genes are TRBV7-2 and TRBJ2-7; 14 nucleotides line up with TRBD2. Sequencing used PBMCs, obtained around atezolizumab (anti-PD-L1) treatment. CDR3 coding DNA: TGTGCCAGCAGCTTAAGGGGAGGACTAGCGGGAGGAGGCGAGCAGTACTTC. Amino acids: CASSLRGGLAGGGEQYF.